This passage covers 18 T cell receptor beta chains from one sample sequenced in a study of Ad26.COV2.S vaccination and SARS-CoV-2 variants. Treatment indicated: about 20 received Ad26.COV2.S at low or high dose, single or two shots; about 5 received placebo; per-sample allocation not given. On day 63 after the first injection, vaccine and placebo recipients gave samples. The protocol was immunoSEQ multiplex PCR, while the TCRdb copy is restricted to in-frame clones and leaves out a portion. The profile shows around 500,000 clones, 70% to 90% of them singletons. The input for sequencing was peripheral blood, taken in a trial of Ad26.COV2.S vaccine versus placebo. These receptors came from a person aged 18-60 years who received the Ad26.COV2.S COVID-19 vaccine or a placebo.

This clone was recorded a few times. The rearrangement joins TRBV5-4 to TRBJ1-1; perhaps TRBD1 as D (5 bases). The germline CDR1 and CDR2 sequences are SGHNT and YYREEE (reference sequence). This CDR3 is built from 15 residues. V shed 4 bases and J shed 4 bases, with 17 bases lying between them. The CDR3 is CASSPPGGDGTEAFF. The CDR3 DNA reads as TGTGCCAGCAGCCCCCCAGGAGGGGATGGCACTGAAGCTTTCTTT. The full variable domain, its missing parts supplied by reference TRBV5-4 and TRBJ1-1, is ETGVTQSPTHLIKTRGQQVTLRCSSQSGHNTVSWYQQALGQGPQFIFQYYREEENGRGNFPPRFSGLQFPNYSSELNVNALELDDSALYLCASSPPGGDGTEAFFGQGTRLTVV.

The chain employs TRBV11-2 and TRBJ1-1; no clear D. The CDR3 consists of 13 residues. The V gene lost 4 bases and the J gene lost 7 bases, with 13 bases spanning the gap. Per the germline V gene, CDR1 is SGHAT and CDR2 is FQNNGV. The CDR3 bases are TGTGCCAGCAGCTATGACGGCCCGTATGAAGCTTTCTTT. Translation gives CASSYDGPYEAFF.

The V and J genes are TRBV7-9 and TRBJ2-2; the D gene is possibly TRBD1 (6 bases). Germline lookup yields CDR1 SEHNR and CDR2 FQNEAQ (reference sequence). The CDR3 length is 15 residues. V dropped 7 bases and J dropped 0 bases, with 12 bases sitting between them. The CDR3 is CASNPTGPNTGELFF. The CDR3 nucleotides read TGTGCCAGCAATCCCACAGGGCCGAACACCGGGGAGCTGTTTTTT. Based on the CDR3 plus reference TRBV7-9 and TRBJ2-2, the full variable domain is DTGVSQNPRHKITKRGQNVTFRCDPISEHNRLYWYRQTLGQGPEFLTYFQNEAQLEKSRLLSDRFSAERPKGSFSTLEIQRTEQGDSAMYLCASNPTGPNTGELFFGEGSRLTVL.

The rearrangement joins TRBV5-1 to TRBJ2-7; 13 bases line up with TRBD2. The V segment lost 4 bases and the J segment 1 base; nucleotides outside the gene matches: 2. Germline assignment: CDR1 SGHRS and CDR2 YFSETQ. The CDR3 is 15 amino acids. The CDR3 nucleotides are TGCGCCAGCAGCGCGGGACTAGCGGGATCCTACGAGCAGTACTTC. Protein: CASSAGLAGSYEQYF.

This chain links TRBV7-2 with TRBJ1-5; D unresolved. Trimming shortened V by 1 base and J by 0 bases, and 7 bases separated the two germline ends. The CDR3 length is 15 residues. In germline, CDR1 is SGHTA, CDR2 FQGNSA. The CDR3 sequence is CASSLVSPSNQPQHF. The CDR3 nucleotides read TGTGCCAGCAGCTTAGTTTCCCCTAGCAATCAGCCCCAGCATTTT.

The chain links TRBV5-1 to TRBJ1-1; D might be TRBD1 (6 bases). V was cut by 5 bases and J by 1 base, with 12 bases left in between. This CDR3 contains 14 residues. Germline loops: CDR1 SGHRS, CDR2 YFSETQ. The DNA for the CDR3 is TGCGCCAGCAGGGCAGGGGCCACGAACACTGAAGCTTTCTTT. This codes for CASRAGATNTEAFF.

The chain links TRBV11-2 to TRBJ1-2; 8 bases align to TRBD1. Trimming removed 2 bases from V and 7 bases from J; junction bases left unmatched: 6. The CDR3 extends over 14 amino acids. CDR1 SGHAT and CDR2 FQNNGV come from the germline V gene. CDR3 amino acids: CASSLIGQGSGYTF. The DNA for the CDR3 is TGTGCCAGCAGCTTAATAGGACAGGGAAGTGGCTACACCTTC.

The chain joins TRBV4-2 to TRBJ1-1; tentatively, D is TRBD1 (6 bases). The V and J ends lost 2 bases and 2 bases respectively, with 18 bases between them. The CDR3 is 17 amino acids. Germline CDR1 is LGHNA and CDR2 is YNFKEQ. The CDR3 DNA follows: TGTGCCAGCAGCCAATTTCTGGACAGCGCACAAAACACTGAAGCTTTCTTT. Its translation is CASSQFLDSAQNTEAFF.

The rearrangement uses TRBV27 and TRBJ1-1; D is unresolved. The V gene lost 6 bases and the J gene lost 4 bases, with 12 bases spanning the gap. CDR3 length equals 13 residues. CDR1 MNHEY and CDR2 SMNVEV come from the germline V gene (reference sequence). The CDR3 DNA is TGTGCCAGCAGAGGATGGGCGAGCACTGAAGCTTTCTTT. It is translated as CASRGWASTEAFF.

This clone has more than one count but fewer than ten. The V gene is TRBV18, the J gene TRBJ2-7; 7 bases map to TRBD1. Germline lookup yields CDR1 KGHSH and CDR2 LQKENI. Unmatched junction bases numbered 8, after V lost 3 bases and J lost 3 bases. The CDR3 loop spans 15 amino acids. CDR3 in DNA: TGTGCCAGCTCACCCTTGACAGGGTTGGGCTACGAGCAGTACTTC. This encodes CASSPLTGLGYEQYF. The full variable domain, in which reference TRBV18 and TRBJ2-7 provide the parts outside the CDR3, is NAGVMQNPRHLVRRRGQEARLRCSPMKGHSHVYWYRQLPEEGLKFMVYLQKENIIDESGMPKERFSAEFPKEGPSILRIQQVVRGDSAAYFCASSPLTGLGYEQYFGPGTRLTVT.

This clone has only one observation. The rearrangement joins TRBV6-5 to TRBJ1-5, with D maybe TRBD1 (5 bases). This CDR3 spans 15 amino acids. The germline V and J ends were trimmed by 2 bases and 2 bases, with 10 bases remaining between them. Germline CDR1 is MNHEY and CDR2 is SVGAGI. This CDR3 reads CASSYTGGGNQPQHF. The CDR3 DNA reads as TGTGCCAGCAGTTACACGGGGGGAGGCAATCAGCCCCAGCATTTT.

The V and J genes are TRBV7-2 and TRBJ1-5, with D uncertain. This CDR3 comprises 14 residues. Looked up from germline, CDR1 is SGHTA and CDR2 is FQGNSA. Trimming cost V 0 bases and J 3 bases, with 6 bases left between them. CDR3 sequence reads: CASSLAGANQPQHF. CDR3 nucleotide sequence: TGTGCCAGCAGCTTAGCGGGTGCCAATCAGCCCCAGCATTTT.

This chain uses TRBV5-1 with TRBJ1-4; TRBD1 agrees at 8 bases. This CDR3 comprises 13 residues. Germline V gene lookup returns CDR1 SGHRS and CDR2 YFSETQ. V shed 3 bases, J shed 7 bases, and the junction held 2 bases outside the gene matches. CDR3 DNA: TGCGCCAGCAGCTCCGGGACAGGTGAAAAACTGTTTTTT. It specifies CASSSGTGEKLFF. Complete variable domain (other parts from reference TRBV5-1 and TRBJ1-4): KAGVTQTPRYLIKTRGQQVTLSCSPISGHRSVSWYQQTPGQGLQFLFEYFSETQRNKGNFPGRFSGRQFSNSRSEMNVSTLELGDSALYLCASSSGTGEKLFFGSGTQLSVL.

This chain uses TRBV6-2 or TRBV6-3 with TRBJ1-1, with TRBD1 as a possible D gene (5 bases). Deletions cut 5 bases from V and 0 bases from J, with 16 bases between. This CDR3 region has 16 residues. Germline V gene sequence: CDR1 MNHEY, CDR2 SVGEGT. This CDR3 reads CASSQGPGGMNTEAFF. The CDR3 DNA follows: TGTGCCAGCAGTCAGGGACCCGGAGGTATGAACACTGAAGCTTTCTTT.

The table lists this clone with a count of one. V is TRBV30 and J is TRBJ1-3; no definite D call. Trimming removed 2 bases at V and 0 bases at J, with 11 bases between. Germline V CDR1 and CDR2: GTSNPN, SVGIG (reference sequence). The CDR3 is made up of 15 amino acids. The CDR3 reads CAWSIGLYSGNTIYF. CDR3 DNA: TGTGCCTGGAGTATTGGCCTTTACTCTGGAAACACCATATATTTT. Based on the CDR3 plus reference TRBV30 and TRBJ1-3, the full variable domain is SQTIHQWPATLVQPVGSPLSLECTVEGTSNPNLYWYRQAAGRGLQLLFYSVGIGQISSEVPQNLSASRPQDRQFILSSKKLLLSDSGFYLCAWSIGLYSGNTIYFGEGSWLTVV.

This clone was observed a single time. The chain recombines TRBV21-1 with TRBJ1-5. TRBV21-1 is recorded as a pseudogene. This CDR3 comprises 14 residues. CDR3 sequence: CASSKGVSNQPQHF. The CDR3 DNA follows: TGTGCCAGCAGCAAGGGGGTTAGCAATCAGCCCCAGCATTTT.

The chain combines TRBV4-1 with TRBJ1-2; 8 bases align to TRBD1. Germline values: CDR1 MGHRA, CDR2 YSYEKL. Trimming at V came to 3 bases and at J to 0 bases, leaving 9 bases not matched to a gene. CDR3 length: 17 amino acids. This CDR3 reads CASSHSGGAGSNYGYTF. The CDR3 DNA follows: TGCGCCAGCAGCCACTCAGGGGGCGCGGGGTCTAACTATGGCTACACCTTC.

The chain employs TRBV4-3 and TRBJ1-5; 10 bases are shared with TRBD1. The CDR3 length is 17 residues. V trimming: 5 bases; J trimming: 5 bases; junction bases outside the gene matches: 12. Germline CDR1 reads LGHNA; CDR2 reads YSLEER. In DNA, the CDR3 is TGCGCCAGCAGCTACCGGGACAGGGGTGTTCAGCATCAGCCCCAGCATTTT. Protein product: CASSYRDRGVQHQPQHF.